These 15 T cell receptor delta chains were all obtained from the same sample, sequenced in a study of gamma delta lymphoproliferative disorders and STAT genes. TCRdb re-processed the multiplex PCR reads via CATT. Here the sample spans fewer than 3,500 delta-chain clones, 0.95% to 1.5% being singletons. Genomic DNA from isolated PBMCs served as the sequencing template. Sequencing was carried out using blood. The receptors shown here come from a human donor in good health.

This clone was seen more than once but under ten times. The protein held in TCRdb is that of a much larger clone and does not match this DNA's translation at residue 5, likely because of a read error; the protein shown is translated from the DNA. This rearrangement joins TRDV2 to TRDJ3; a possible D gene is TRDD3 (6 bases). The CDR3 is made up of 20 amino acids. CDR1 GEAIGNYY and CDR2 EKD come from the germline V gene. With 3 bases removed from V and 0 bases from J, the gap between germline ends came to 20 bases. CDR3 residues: CACDPAGGDTSSWDTRQMFF. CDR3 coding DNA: TGTGCCTGTGACCCCGCGGGGGGGGACACCAGCTCCTGGGACACCCGACAGATGTTTTTC.

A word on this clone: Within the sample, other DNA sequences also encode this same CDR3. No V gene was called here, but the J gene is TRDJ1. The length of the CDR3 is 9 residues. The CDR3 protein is CACKLKLIF. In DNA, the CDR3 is TGTGCCTGTAAACTGAAACTCATCTTT.

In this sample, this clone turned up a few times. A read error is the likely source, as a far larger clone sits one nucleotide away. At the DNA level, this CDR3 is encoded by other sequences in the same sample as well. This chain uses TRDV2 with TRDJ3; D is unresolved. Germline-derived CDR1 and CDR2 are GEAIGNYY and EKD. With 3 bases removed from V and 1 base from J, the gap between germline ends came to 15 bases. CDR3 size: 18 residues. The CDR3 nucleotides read TGTGCCTGTGACCCCGCGGGAGGAAGGTCCTGGGACACCCGACAGATGTTTTTC. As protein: CACDPAGGRSWDTRQMFF.

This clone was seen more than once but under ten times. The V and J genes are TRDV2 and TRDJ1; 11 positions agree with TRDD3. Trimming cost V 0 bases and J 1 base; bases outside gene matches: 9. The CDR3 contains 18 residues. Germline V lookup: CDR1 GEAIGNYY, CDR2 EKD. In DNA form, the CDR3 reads TGTGCCTGTGACACCGTACGGCTGGGGGATACTTTCACCGATAAACTCATCTTT. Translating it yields CACDTVRLGDTFTDKLIF.

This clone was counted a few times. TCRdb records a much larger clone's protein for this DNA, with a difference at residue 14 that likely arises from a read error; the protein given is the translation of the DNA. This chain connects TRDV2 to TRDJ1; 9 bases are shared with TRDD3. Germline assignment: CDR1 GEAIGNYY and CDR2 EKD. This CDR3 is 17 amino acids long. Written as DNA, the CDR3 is TGTGCCTGTGACTCCATTTCCTACGGGGATACGAACGATGAACTCATCTTT. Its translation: CACDSISYGDTNDELIF.

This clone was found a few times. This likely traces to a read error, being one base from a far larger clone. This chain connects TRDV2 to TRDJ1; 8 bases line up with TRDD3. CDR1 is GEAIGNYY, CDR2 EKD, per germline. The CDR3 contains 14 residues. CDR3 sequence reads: CACDTLGDTDRLIF. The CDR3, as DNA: TGTGCCTGTGACACCCTGGGGGACACCGATAGACTCATCTTT.

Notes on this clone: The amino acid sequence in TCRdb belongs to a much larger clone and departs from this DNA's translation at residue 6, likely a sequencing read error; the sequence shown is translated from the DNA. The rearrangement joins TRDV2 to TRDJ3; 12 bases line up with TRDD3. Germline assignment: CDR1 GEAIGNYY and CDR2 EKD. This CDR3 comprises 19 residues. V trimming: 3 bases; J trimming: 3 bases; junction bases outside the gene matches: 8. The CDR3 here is CACDAALGDTVWDTRQMFF. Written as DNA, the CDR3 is TGTGCCTGTGACGCCGCACTGGGGGATACAGTCTGGGACACCCGACAGATGTTTTTC.

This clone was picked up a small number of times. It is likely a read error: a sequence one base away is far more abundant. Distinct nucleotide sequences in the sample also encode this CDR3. The chain's CDR3 is CACDTLLGTRGTDKLIF. The CDR3 nucleotides read TGTGCCTGTGACACCTTACTGGGGACTCGGGGCACCGATAAACTGATCTTT. This chain connects TRDV2 to TRDJ1, with 7 nucleotides matching TRDD3. This CDR3 spans 17 amino acids. Germline V gene sequence: CDR1 GEAIGNYY, CDR2 EKD.

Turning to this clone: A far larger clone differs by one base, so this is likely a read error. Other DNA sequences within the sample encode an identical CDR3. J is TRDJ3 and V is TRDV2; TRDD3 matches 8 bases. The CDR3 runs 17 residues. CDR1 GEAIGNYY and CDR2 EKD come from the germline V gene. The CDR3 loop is CACDTVLGVWDTRQMFF. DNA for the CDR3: TGTGCCTGTGACACCGTACTGGGGGTATGGGACACACGACAGATGTTTTTC.

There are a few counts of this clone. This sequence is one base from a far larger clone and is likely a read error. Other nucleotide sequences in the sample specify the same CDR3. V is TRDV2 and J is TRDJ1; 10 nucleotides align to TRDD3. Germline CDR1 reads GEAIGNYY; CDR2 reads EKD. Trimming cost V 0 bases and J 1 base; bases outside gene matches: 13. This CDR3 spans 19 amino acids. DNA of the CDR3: TGTGCCTGTGACACCGTGGGACCGGGGGGATACGGGGGCACCGATAAACTCATCTTT. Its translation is CACDTVGPGGYGGTDKLIF.

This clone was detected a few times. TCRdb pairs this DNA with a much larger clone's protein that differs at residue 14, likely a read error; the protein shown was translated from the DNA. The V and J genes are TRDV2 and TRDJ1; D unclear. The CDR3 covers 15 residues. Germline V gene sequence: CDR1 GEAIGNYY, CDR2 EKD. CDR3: CACDPLLHNTDKLTF. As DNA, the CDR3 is TGTGCCTGTGACCCGTTACTGCATAACACCGATAAACTCACCTTT.

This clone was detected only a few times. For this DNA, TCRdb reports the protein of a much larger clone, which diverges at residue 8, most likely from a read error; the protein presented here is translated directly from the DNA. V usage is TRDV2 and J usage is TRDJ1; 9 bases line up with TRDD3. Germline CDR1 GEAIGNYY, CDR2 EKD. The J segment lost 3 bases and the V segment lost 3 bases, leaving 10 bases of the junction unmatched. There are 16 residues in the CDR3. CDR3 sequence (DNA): TGTGCCTGTGACCTACTGGGGGAAAAGGATGCCGATAAACTCATCTTT. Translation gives CACDLLGEKDADKLIF.

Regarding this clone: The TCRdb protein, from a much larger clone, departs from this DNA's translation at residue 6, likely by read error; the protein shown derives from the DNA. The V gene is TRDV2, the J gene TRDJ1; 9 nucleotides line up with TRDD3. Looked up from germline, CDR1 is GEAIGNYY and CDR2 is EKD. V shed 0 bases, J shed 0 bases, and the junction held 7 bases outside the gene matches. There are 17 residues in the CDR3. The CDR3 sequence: CACDTMGDIHNTDKLIF. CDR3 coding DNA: TGTGCCTGTGACACCATGGGGGATATACATAACACCGATAAACTCATCTTT.

This CDR3 is CACDTVSGGSDKLIF. The CDR3 DNA reads TGTGCCTGTGACACCGTATCTGGGGGATCCGATAAACTCATCTTT. The chain carries TRDV2 and TRDJ1, with 9 bases that match TRDD3. TCRdb is silent on the J gene; assignment here came from matching the DNA to germline. V was pared by 0 bases and J by 3 bases, with 4 bases of the junction left unmatched. This CDR3 has 15 amino acids. Per the germline V gene, CDR1 is GEAIGNYY and CDR2 is EKD.

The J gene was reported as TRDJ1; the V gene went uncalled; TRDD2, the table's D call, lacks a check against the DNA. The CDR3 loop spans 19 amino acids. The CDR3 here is CASLCLPTWRLVYTDKLIF. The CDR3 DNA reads TGTGCTTCATTGTGCCTTCCTACGTGGAGGCTTGTGTACACCGATAAACTCATCTTT.